The 24 T cell receptor beta chains reported below all come from one sample, sequenced in a study of blood T cell repertoires in COVID-19. Repertoires were generated with immunoSEQ multiplex PCR, while TCRdb's copy carries only in-frame clones and drops some. The table has about 200,000 clones, 80% seen once. The source material was peripheral blood. The receptors here all came from a woman between 65 and 79 years old with acute or convalescent COVID-19.

This rearrangement joins TRBV5-5 to TRBJ2-5; TRBD2 agrees at 14 bases. This CDR3 has 16 amino acids. Looked up from germline, CDR1 is SGHKS and CDR2 is YYEKEE (reference sequence). Trimming removed 3 bases from V and 5 bases from J; junction bases left unmatched: 6. The DNA of the CDR3 is TGTGCCAGCAGCTCCGGACTAGCGGGAGGCTTGGAGACCCAGTACTTC. Encoded protein: CASSSGLAGGLETQYF.

The chain uses TRBV11-3 and TRBJ2-1, with 10 bases aligning to TRBD2. Losses at the gene ends were 3 bases for V and 5 bases for J; bases not matched to a gene: 10. Germline V gene data show CDR1 as SGHNT and CDR2 as YENEEA. The CDR3 sequence is 17 residues long. The CDR3 loop reads CASSLGLSGRSHNEQFF. The CDR3 nucleotides read TGTGCCAGCAGCTTGGGCCTTAGCGGGAGGTCCCACAATGAGCAGTTCTTC. The whole variable domain, filled in from reference TRBV11-3 and TRBJ2-1, reads EAGVVQSPRYKIIEKKQPVAFWCNPISGHNTLYWYLQNLGQGPELLIRYENEEAVDDSQLPKDRFSAERLKGVDSTLKIQPAELGDSAVYLCASSLGLSGRSHNEQFFGPGTRLTVL.

The V and J genes are TRBV7-8 and TRBJ1-4; TRBD1 matches 10 bases. CDR1 is SGHVS and CDR2 is FQNEAQ in the germline V gene. V trimming: 4 bases; J trimming: 3 bases; junction bases outside the gene matches: 8. The CDR3 has 17 residues. Written as DNA, the CDR3 is TGTGCCAGCAGCTCTACTGGAGGACAGGGGGCTAATGAAAAACTGTTTTTT. It is translated as CASSSTGGQGANEKLFF.

The rearrangement joins TRBV7-8 to TRBJ2-1; no clear D gene. V was trimmed by 1 base and J by 3 bases, leaving 7 bases between them. The CDR3 is made up of 14 amino acids. Per germline, CDR1 SGHVS and CDR2 FQNEAQ. CDR3 bases: TGTGCCAGCAGCTTAGATCCTAACTACAATGAGCAGTTCTTC. It codes for CASSLDPNYNEQFF.

The J gene is TRBJ1-2, the V gene TRBV28; 9 positions agree with TRBD1. The CDR3 is made up of 14 amino acids. CDR1 and CDR2 (germline): MDHEN, SYDVKM. J gave up 8 bases and V 6 bases, and 10 bases lay outside the gene matches. CDR3 sequence: CASRSGQGTKGYTF. For the CDR3, the DNA is TGTGCCAGCAGATCTGGACAGGGGACAAAGGGCTACACCTTC.

This chain uses TRBV24-1 with TRBJ2-1; the match to TRBD2 covers 7 bases. V dropped 5 bases and J dropped 7; count of bases not matched to a gene: 7. CDR3 size: 14 residues. CDR1 is KGHDR and CDR2 is SFDVKD in the germline V gene. The CDR3 protein is CATSVSTSRNEQFF. CDR3 sequence (DNA): TGTGCCACCAGTGTCTCGACTAGCAGGAATGAGCAGTTCTTC.

The V call is TRBV20-1, the J call TRBJ2-7; 9 bases align to TRBD1. CDR1 and CDR2 (germline): DFQATT, SNEGSKA (reference sequence). V gave up 3 bases and J gave up 6 bases; unmatched junction bases: 9. The CDR3 contains 14 residues. The CDR3 coding sequence is TGCAGTGCTAGTCCGGGGACAGGGACGGCCGAGCAGTACTTC. Its translation is CSASPGTGTAEQYF.

This clone has just one count. The rearrangement uses TRBV19 and TRBJ2-5, with 9 bases identical to TRBD1. This CDR3 is built from 15 residues. V was pared by 4 bases and J by 4 bases, with 7 bases of the junction left unmatched. Germline values: CDR1 LNHDA, CDR2 SQIVND (reference sequence). The CDR3 reads CASSKGGQGRETQYF. CDR3 bases: TGTGCCAGTAGTAAGGGGGGACAGGGAAGAGAGACCCAGTACTTC.

This clone has more than one count but fewer than ten. The J gene is TRBJ1-4, the V gene TRBV5-4; a weak D match, TRBD1 (5 bases). V lost 4 bases and J 6 bases, leaving 13 bases between the germline ends. The CDR3 covers 14 residues. CDR1 and CDR2 from the germline V gene are SGHNT and YYREEE (reference sequence). As DNA, the CDR3 is TGTGCCAGCAGCACCACAGGTGAAGATGAAAAACTGTTTTTT. Its translation is CASSTTGEDEKLFF.

The table lists this clone with a few counts. The chain is built from TRBV7-2 and TRBJ2-7; 10 nucleotides line up with TRBD2. J gave up 2 bases and V 4 bases, and 2 bases lay outside the gene matches. The CDR3 extends over 14 amino acids. Germline loops: CDR1 SGHTA, CDR2 FQGNSA. The CDR3 bases are TGTGCCAGCAGCTCCCTAGCGGGAGCCTACGAGCAGTACTTC. Encoded protein: CASSSLAGAYEQYF.

CDR3 sequence (DNA): TGTGCCAGCAGTGACGGGAGGGCCACCGGGGAGCTGTTTTTT. Amino acid sequence: CASSDGRATGELFF. The rearrangement uses TRBV6-4 and TRBJ2-2, with 7 bases matching TRBD2. The CDR3 has 14 residues. V lost 2 bases, J lost 4 bases, and 1 base stayed unmatched. The germline CDR1 and CDR2 sequences are MRHNA and SNTAGT.

The chain employs TRBV15 and TRBJ2-7; the D gene is possibly TRBD2 (5 bases). V lost 9 bases, J lost 0 bases, and 15 bases lay in between. The CDR3 loop spans 14 amino acids. CDR1 and CDR2 from the germline V gene are LNHNV and YYDKDF (reference sequence). The chain's CDR3 is CATRVSPSSYEQYF. DNA for the CDR3: TGTGCCACGAGGGTCAGCCCCAGCTCCTACGAGCAGTACTTC.

This chain links TRBV6-5 with TRBJ2-1, with D possibly matching TRBD2 (6 bases). The CDR3 is made up of 15 amino acids. V was cut by 5 bases and J by 7 bases, with 18 bases left in between. Germline assignment: CDR1 MNHEY and CDR2 SVGAGI. In DNA, the CDR3 is TGTGCCAGCAGTCGCCCCCTGGGGGGTAGGAATGAGCAGTTCTTC. It encodes CASSRPLGGRNEQFF.

This clone was recorded only once. J is TRBJ2-6 and V is TRBV19; a possible D gene is TRBD1 (5 bases). The CDR3 spans 17 residues. Trimming shortened V by 1 base and J by 4 bases, and 14 bases separated the two germline ends. Per germline, CDR1 LNHDA and CDR2 SQIVND (reference sequence). The DNA of the CDR3 is TGTGCCAGTAGTATAGCTAGGCAGGGAAGAGGGGCCAACGTCCTGACTTTC. Protein product: CASSIARQGRGANVLTF.

The chain has TRBV5-1 and TRBJ1-2, with TRBD1 matching 8 bases. This CDR3 spans 20 amino acids. CDR1 and CDR2 from the germline V gene are SGHRS and YFSETQ. The V segment lost 0 bases and the J segment 5 bases; nucleotides outside the gene matches: 21. CDR3 amino acids: CASSLGQTGQGSGQRYGYTF. Here the CDR3 DNA reads TGCGCCAGCAGCTTGGGGCAAACCGGACAGGGCTCTGGGCAACGATATGGCTACACCTTC.

The chain carries TRBV18 and TRBJ1-2, with TRBD1 identical over 7 bases. CDR1 KGHSH and CDR2 LQKENI come from the germline V gene. V shed 3 bases and J 4 bases; nucleotides not matched to a gene: 11. This CDR3 has 16 residues. CDR3 sequence: CASSPTTGQSVYGYTF. CDR3 coding DNA: TGTGCCAGCTCACCTACAACGGGACAGAGTGTCTATGGCTACACCTTC. Full variable domain (remainder filled in from reference TRBV18 and TRBJ1-2): NAGVMQNPRHLVRRRGQEARLRCSPMKGHSHVYWYRQLPEEGLKFMVYLQKENIIDESGMPKERFSAEFPKEGPSILRIQQVVRGDSAAYFCASSPTTGQSVYGYTFGSGTRLTVV.

The V gene is TRBV7-9, the J gene TRBJ2-2; D not resolved. The CDR3 loop spans 15 amino acids. Germline CDR1 is SEHNR and CDR2 is FQNEAQ (reference sequence). Trimming took 5 bases from V and 4 from J, leaving 14 bases between them. This CDR3 is CASSLRLESTGELFF. Written as DNA, the CDR3 is TGTGCCAGCAGCCTTAGACTCGAATCCACCGGGGAGCTGTTTTTT.

The chain uses TRBV3-1 (or the pseudogene TRBV3-2) and TRBJ1-4; D perhaps matches TRBD1 (5 bases). CDR1 is LGHDT, CDR2 YNNKEL, per germline (reference sequence). The V end lost 7 bases, the J end lost 6 bases, and 18 bases lay between the germline ends. There are 15 residues in the CDR3. CDR3 in amino acids: CASTLSGLGYEKLFF. The CDR3 bases are TGTGCCAGCACCCTCTCGGGACTTGGGTATGAAAAACTGTTTTTT.

The V gene is TRBV5-4, the J gene TRBJ2-7; 11 bases are shared with TRBD1. This CDR3 has 14 amino acids. Losses at the gene ends were 4 bases for V and 7 bases for J; bases not matched to a gene: 7. Germline V CDR1 and CDR2: SGHNT, YYREEE (reference sequence). CDR3 in amino acids: CASSTGQGVGEQYF. The CDR3 DNA reads as TGTGCCAGCAGCACGGGACAGGGGGTGGGTGAGCAGTACTTC. Drawing the rest from reference TRBV5-4 and TRBJ2-7, the complete variable domain is ETGVTQSPTHLIKTRGQQVTLRCSSQSGHNTVSWYQQALGQGPQFIFQYYREEENGRGNFPPRFSGLQFPNYSSELNVNALELDDSALYLCASSTGQGVGEQYFGPGTRLTVT.

The CDR3 region is CASSLTGTGGNSPLHF. CDR3 DNA sequence: TGTGCCAGCAGCTTAACCGGGACAGGCGGGAATTCACCCCTCCACTTT. V usage is TRBV7-3 and J usage is TRBJ1-6, with 8 bases that match TRBD1. This CDR3 is 16 amino acids long. Germline V lookup: CDR1 SGHTA, CDR2 FQGTGA. Trimming cost V 0 bases and J 7 bases; bases outside gene matches: 5.

This chain connects TRBV27 to TRBJ2-7, with D possibly being TRBD2 (5 bases). The CDR3 is 13 amino acids. V was clipped by 11 bases and J by 2 bases, with 16 bases between them. Germline-derived CDR1 and CDR2 are MNHEY and SMNVEV (reference sequence). The CDR3 here is CASTSRDTYEQYF. The CDR3 region has the DNA TGTGCCTCCACGTCCCGGGATACCTACGAGCAGTACTTC.

The genes are TRBV11-2 and TRBJ1-5, with 7 bases that match TRBD1. CDR3 length: 14 residues. The V gene end was trimmed by 5 bases and the J gene end by 8 bases; junction bases not matched to a gene: 9. Germline assignment: CDR1 SGHAT and CDR2 FQNNGV. In DNA form, the CDR3 reads TGTGCCAGCAGCCCATGGGGACAGCGGGAGCCCCAGCATTTT. It codes for CASSPWGQREPQHF.

A few counts support this clone. This sequence joins TRBV2 and TRBJ2-1; no firm D call. The V gene's germline CDR1 is SNHLY and CDR2 FYNNEI. Trimming left V 4 bases short and J 2 bases short, with 9 bases between. The CDR3 extends over 14 amino acids. Written as DNA, the CDR3 is TGTGCCAGCAGTGTAGAGGTCACCTACAATGAGCAGTTCTTC. This encodes CASSVEVTYNEQFF. Variable domain in full (rest from reference TRBV2 and TRBJ2-1): EPEVTQTPSHQVTQMGQEVILRCVPISNHLYFYWYRQILGQKVEFLVSFYNNEISEKSEIFDDQFSVERPDGSNFTLKIRSTKLEDSAMYFCASSVEVTYNEQFFGPGTRLTVL.

The genes are TRBV2 and TRBJ2-5, with 10 positions matching TRBD2. The CDR3 has 14 residues. The V gene end was trimmed by 5 bases and the J gene end by 4 bases; junction bases not matched to a gene: 4. Germline loops: CDR1 SNHLY, CDR2 FYNNEI. The CDR3 loop is CASSLAGGRETQYF. Written as DNA, the CDR3 is TGTGCCAGCAGTTTAGCGGGAGGACGAGAGACCCAGTACTTC.